These 17 T cell receptor beta chains were all obtained from the same sample, sequenced in a study of CD4 T cells in relation to SARS-CoV-2 and coronaviruses (dated by TCRdb to 2020 to 2022). These receptors have no identified antigens. The library was produced with the immunoSEQ multiplex PCR assay. The clones in this table, taken by TCRdb from immuneACCESS, are in-frame only. Not every clone is retained; where verified, under half of the shortfall comes from an unresolved V gene, and the cause of the rest is unknown. Across this sample there are roughly 17,000 clones, with about 78% seen only once. In total, the top ten clones hold about 9.7% of the sample. CD4+ T cells from unexposed donors were collected before the COVID-19 pandemic (2011-2018). The EasySep CD4+ T cell isolation kit was used to isolate CD4+ T cells once the cultures had run for roughly eleven days. What was sequenced was CD4+ T cells from PBMCs, cultured in vitro. The receptor set was obtained from a human donor in good health.

The gene calls are TRBV6-5 and TRBJ2-1; 11 nucleotides agree with TRBD1. The CDR3 covers 14 residues. Trimming at V came to 4 bases and at J to 9 bases, leaving 5 bases not matched to a gene. CDR1 and CDR2 from the germline V gene are MNHEY and SVGAGI. CDR3 amino acids: CASSSGQGVREQFF. DNA for the CDR3: TGTGCCAGCAGTTCGGGACAGGGGGTCCGTGAGCAGTTCTTC.

J is TRBJ2-1 and V is TRBV5-1; 7 bases fit TRBD1. V dropped 0 bases and J dropped 1; count of bases not matched to a gene: 4. Germline assignment: CDR1 SGHRS and CDR2 YFSETQ. This CDR3 is 16 amino acids long. This CDR3 reads CASSLASGQSYNEQFF. The CDR3 bases are TGCGCCAGCAGCTTGGCTTCGGGACAGTCCTACAATGAGCAGTTCTTC.

This clone has more than one count but fewer than ten. The chain's CDR3 is CASSQGGYEQYF. The CDR3 region has the DNA TGTGCCAGCAGCCAAGGCGGCTACGAGCAGTACTTC. The chain employs TRBV3-1 (or the pseudogene TRBV3-2) and TRBJ2-7; D is undetermined. The germline gives CDR1 LGHDT, CDR2 YNNKEL (reference sequence). V was pared by 1 base and J by 3 bases, with 4 bases between. The CDR3 totals 12 residues.

This chain uses TRBV5-1 with TRBJ2-3, with 9 bases fitting TRBD1. J was trimmed by 5 bases and V by 4 bases; bases with no gene match: 8. Germline V CDR1 and CDR2: SGHRS, YFSETQ. The CDR3 has 15 residues. The CDR3, as DNA: TGCGCCAGCAGCCAGGGGACAGGGAGGGGAGATACGCAGTATTTT. Translating gives CASSQGTGRGDTQYF. Variable domain in full (rest from reference TRBV5-1 and TRBJ2-3): KAGVTQTPRYLIKTRGQQVTLSCSPISGHRSVSWYQQTPGQGLQFLFEYFSETQRNKGNFPGRFSGRQFSNSRSEMNVSTLELGDSALYLCASSQGTGRGDTQYFGPGTRLTVL.

V usage is TRBV2 and J usage is TRBJ2-7, with 8 bases lining up with TRBD1. Germline V gene sequence: CDR1 SNHLY, CDR2 FYNNEI. CDR3 length: 14 residues. Trimming cost V 6 bases and J 4 bases; bases outside gene matches: 8. The CDR3 bases are TGTGCCAGCAGGGACAGGGTTGGAGTGTACGAGCAGTACTTC. Translating it yields CASRDRVGVYEQYF.

V is TRBV2 and J is TRBJ2-7; TRBD2 matches 10 bases. Germline CDR1 and CDR2: SNHLY and FYNNEI. With 5 bases clipped from V and 3 bases from J, the junction kept 7 bases outside the gene matches. The CDR3 is 15 residues long. CDR3 loop: CASSTSSGGNYEQYF. CDR3 nucleotide sequence: TGTGCCAGCAGTACTTCTAGCGGGGGAAACTACGAGCAGTACTTC.

The chain uses TRBV3-1 (or the pseudogene TRBV3-2) and TRBJ2-5; D is perhaps TRBD1 (5 bases). Trimming took off 1 base at V and 4 bases at J, with 7 bases between the two ends. This CDR3 has 13 residues. The germline gives CDR1 LGHDT, CDR2 YNNKEL (reference sequence). This CDR3 is CASSQGGTETQYF. The CDR3 DNA reads as TGTGCCAGCAGCCAAGGGGGCACAGAGACCCAGTACTTC.

This chain joins TRBV2 and TRBJ1-1, with D uncertain. Germline V gene lookup returns CDR1 SNHLY and CDR2 FYNNEI. This CDR3 has 13 residues. Trimming pared 5 bases from V and 0 bases from J, leaving 7 bases between. CDR3 region: CASSRQLNTEAFF. The CDR3 DNA reads as TGTGCCAGCAGTCGTCAGCTGAACACTGAAGCTTTCTTT.

This clone was found a few times. The J gene is TRBJ2-2, the V gene TRBV5-5; D possibly corresponds to TRBD2 (5 bases). The germline V and J ends were trimmed by 0 bases and 10 bases, with 13 bases remaining between them. This CDR3 region has 14 residues. Germline CDR1 is SGHKS and CDR2 is YYEKEE (reference sequence). The CDR3 nucleotides read TGTGCCAGCAGCTTGGTTCGGGAAGGATTGGAGCTGTTTTTT. The encoded protein is CASSLVREGLELFF.

This chain joins TRBV20-1 and TRBJ2-5; D unclear. With 7 bases removed from V and 2 bases from J, the gap between germline ends came to 8 bases. The CDR3 loop spans 11 amino acids. Germline V CDR1 and CDR2: DFQATT, SNEGSKA (reference sequence). Here the CDR3 DNA reads TGCAGTGGTCAACTACAAGAGACCCAGTACTTC. Translation gives CSGQLQETQYF.

V and J are TRBV18 and TRBJ1-3; D gene unclear. Germline V gene sequence: CDR1 KGHSH, CDR2 LQKENI. This CDR3 is built from 13 residues. The ends were cut back, 0 bases at V and 4 bases at J, with 4 bases in the middle. The CDR3 sequence: CASSPPAGNTIYF. In DNA, the CDR3 is TGTGCCAGCTCACCACCTGCGGGAAACACCATATATTTT. The complete variable domain, with remaining parts taken from reference TRBV18 and TRBJ1-3, reads NAGVMQNPRHLVRRRGQEARLRCSPMKGHSHVYWYRQLPEEGLKFMVYLQKENIIDESGMPKERFSAEFPKEGPSILRIQQVVRGDSAAYFCASSPPAGNTIYFGEGSWLTVV.

V and J are TRBV7-9 and TRBJ2-1, with D possibly TRBD2 on 5 matching bases. Trimming stripped 1 base from V and 7 bases from J, with 11 bases between. CDR1 and CDR2 (germline): SEHNR, FQNEAQ (reference sequence). CDR3 size: 14 residues. The CDR3 spells CASSLDGGWNEQFF. CDR3 nucleotides: TGTGCCAGCAGCTTAGACGGCGGGTGGAATGAGCAGTTCTTC. Using reference TRBV7-9 and TRBJ2-1 for the parts outside the CDR3, the full variable domain is DTGVSQNPRHKITKRGQNVTFRCDPISEHNRLYWYRQTLGQGPEFLTYFQNEAQLEKSRLLSDRFSAERPKGSFSTLEIQRTEQGDSAMYLCASSLDGGWNEQFFGPGTRLTVL.

The CDR3 reads CASSPGQPNTEAFF. The CDR3 region has the DNA TGCGCCAGCAGCCCCGGACAGCCGAACACTGAAGCTTTCTTT. The V call is TRBV5-1, the J call TRBJ1-1; TRBD1 is a possible D gene (6 bases). V lost 4 bases, J lost 1 base, and 11 bases lay in between. From germline, CDR1 is SGHRS and CDR2 YFSETQ. This CDR3 is built from 14 residues.

The rearrangement joins TRBV10-3 to TRBJ2-5, with D possibly matching TRBD1 (6 bases). This CDR3 is 12 amino acids long. V dropped 6 bases and J dropped 1 base, with 6 bases sitting between them. Germline V lookup: CDR1 ENHRY, CDR2 SYGVKD. CDR3 loop: CAIRDSQETQYF. The CDR3 region has the DNA TGTGCCATCAGGGACAGCCAAGAGACCCAGTACTTC.

The chain carries TRBV27 and TRBJ1-4; 7 bases map to TRBD1. The CDR3 loop spans 18 amino acids. V lost 5 bases and J lost 1; bases outside the gene matches: 13. Germline CDR1 MNHEY, CDR2 SMNVEV (reference sequence). The CDR3 DNA sequence: TGTGCCAGCAGTGGCAGTCGACAGGGTCTTGGAACTAATGAAAAACTGTTTTTT. Its translation: CASSGSRQGLGTNEKLFF.

The rearrangement joins TRBV6-4 to TRBJ1-2; the D gene is possibly TRBD1 (6 bases). This CDR3 contains 14 residues. Per the germline V gene, CDR1 is MRHNA and CDR2 is SNTAGT. V lost 4 bases and J 8 bases, leaving 17 bases between the germline ends. Here the CDR3 DNA reads TGTGCCAGCAGTGTCCGACAGGAGACGAAAGGCTACACCTTC. It codes for CASSVRQETKGYTF.

This chain's CDR3 is CASSLPGASGTSNEQFF. In nucleotides, the CDR3 is TGTGCCAGCAGTCTCCCTGGGGCTAGCGGGACGAGCAATGAGCAGTTCTTC. The rearrangement uses TRBV28 and TRBJ2-1, with TRBD2 matching 9 bases. Per the germline V gene, CDR1 is MDHEN and CDR2 is SYDVKM. CDR3 length equals 17 residues. V dropped 5 bases and J dropped 6; count of bases not matched to a gene: 14.